The 6 T cell receptor beta chains given below trace back to one sample, sequenced in a study of CD8 T cells in ankylosing spondylitis. The study's findings and limits: Blood from ankylosing spondylitis patients appeared to carry a characteristic roughly 8-variant TCR beta motif.

One entry per CDR3 protein, called by TCRdb with MiXCR from the 5' RACE reads. The data show about 390,000 distinct CDR3 sequences, approximately 20% seen once. Their antigens remain unidentified. The specimen sequenced was blood, either unsorted or a sorted T cell fraction (not recorded which). The receptors here all came from a male donor with ankylosing spondylitis.

J is TRBJ2-1 and V is TRBV20-1, with 7 positions matching TRBD2. Germline-derived CDR1 and CDR2 are DFQATT and SNEGSKA (reference sequence). After removal of 4 bases from V and 9 bases from J, the junction contained 9 bases not matched to a gene. The CDR3 is 13 amino acids. The DNA for the CDR3 is TGCAGTGCTAAGCGAGCGGGACCTCTTGAGCAGTTCTTC. It translates to CSAKRAGPLEQFF.

The rearrangement links TRBV2 to TRBJ1-3; D is uncertain. Germline-derived CDR1 and CDR2 are SNHLY and FYNNEI. The V and J ends lost 9 bases and 0 bases respectively, with 12 bases between them. CDR3 size: 14 residues. CDR3 residues: CASRRGDSGNTIYF. In DNA form, the CDR3 reads TGTGCCAGTCGTCGGGGAGACTCTGGAAACACCATATATTTT.

J is TRBJ2-1 and V is TRBV5-5; TRBD1 might be the D (6 bases). V shed 4 bases and J shed 9 bases, with 14 bases lying between them. Germline lookup yields CDR1 SGHKS and CDR2 YYEKEE (reference sequence). There are 13 residues in the CDR3. The CDR3 nucleotides are TGTGCCAGCAGCATGGACCCACAGGGTGAGCAGTTCTTC. Protein: CASSMDPQGEQFF.

V is TRBV7-9 and J is TRBJ1-1; D is unresolved. The CDR3 is 13 amino acids. CDR1 and CDR2 (germline): SEHNR, FQNEAQ (reference sequence). The V end lost 5 bases, the J end lost 8 bases, and 15 bases lay between the germline ends. The chain's CDR3 is CASSEGLTPEAFF. In nucleotides, the CDR3 is TGTGCCAGCAGCGAAGGACTGACTCCCGAAGCTTTCTTT.

V and J are TRBV5-1 and TRBJ2-7; 9 bases align to TRBD1. CDR1 and CDR2 from the germline V gene are SGHRS and YFSETQ. The CDR3 spans 14 residues. The ends lost 3 bases at V and 4 bases at J; junction bases unmatched: 5. The CDR3 loop is CASSWMTGGYEQYF. CDR3 nucleotides: TGCGCCAGCAGCTGGATGACAGGGGGTTACGAGCAGTACTTC.

This clonotype has just a few counts. The chain carries TRBV29-1 and TRBJ2-7; possibly TRBD1 for D (7 bases). In germline, CDR1 is SQVTM, CDR2 ANQGSEA. Trimming removed 4 bases from V and 5 bases from J, with 15 bases in between. The length of the CDR3 is 13 residues. Here the CDR3 DNA reads TGCAGCGTTGCGGAGGGGGCTGGGAACGAGCAGTACTTC. This translates into CSVAEGAGNEQYF.